The 20 T cell receptor beta chains listed next were all sequenced from one sample in a study of tumor and adjacent non-tumor tissue in lung cancer. A modified ARM-PCR protocol with three rounds of nested PCR amplified TCRbeta. TCRdb fed the multiplex PCR reads into MiXCR, producing one record per CDR3 protein. The data show 75,000 to 100,000 distinct CDR3 sequences, about 66% seen once. No cell sorting was done before RNA was extracted from the tissue. The source material was lung tumor tissue. The source of these receptors is a man between 60 and 70 years old with non-small cell lung cancer.

Notes on this clonotype: The germline gene is not matched at one end of the junction; a read error may be the cause. The chain has TRBV6-5 and TRBJ2-3; tentative D call: TRBD2 (6 bases). Germline V CDR1 and CDR2: MNHEY, SVGAGI. This CDR3 is 14 amino acids long. CDR3 amino acids: CASCYAGRTDTQYF. The CDR3 DNA reads TGTGCCAGCTGTTACGCGGGGCGCACGGATACGCAGTATTTT.

This clonotype has only one observation. This may be a read error: a much more frequent sequence differs by one nucleotide. J is TRBJ1-1 and V is TRBV20-1, with 7 bases aligning to TRBD1. The CDR3 has 12 amino acids. Germline V CDR1 and CDR2: DFQATT, SNEGSKA (reference sequence). The junction had 8 bases not matched to a gene; V was cut back by 7 bases and J by 6 bases. The CDR3 loop reads CSVPTGFAEAFF. In DNA, the CDR3 is TGCAGTGTGCCGACAGGGTTCGCTGAAGCTTTCTTT.

A note on this clonotype: One end of the junction is discordant with germline, which a read error may explain. The rearrangement uses TRBV11-3 and TRBJ2-2, with a possible D match to TRBD1 (6 bases). The CDR3 spans 14 residues. Per germline, CDR1 SGHNT and CDR2 YENEEA. The CDR3 bases are TGTGCCAGCAGCTTGGGCAGGGGTAACGGAGAGCTGCTTTTT. Its protein product is CASSLGRGNGELLF.

About this clonotype itself: At one boundary the junction diverges from the germline segment, which might be a read error. The chain has TRBV11-1 and TRBJ1-1; 7 bases fit TRBD1. Germline V gives CDR1 SGHAT, CDR2 FQDESV (reference sequence). The length of the CDR3 is 17 residues. In nucleotides, the CDR3 is TGTGCCAGCAACTTATTCAGGGACAGCACGGTCAACACTGAAGCTTTCTTT. Protein product: CASNLFRDSTVNTEAFF.

The chain combines TRBV29-1 with TRBJ2-7, with TRBD2 identical over 12 bases. V shed 7 bases and J 3 bases; nucleotides not matched to a gene: 1. This CDR3 is built from 12 residues. From germline, CDR1 is SQVTM and CDR2 ANQGSEA. CDR3 sequence: CSAGLAGYEQYF. The CDR3 DNA reads TGCAGCGCGGGACTAGCGGGCTACGAGCAGTACTTC.

This clonotype was observed a handful of times. This may arise from a read error, as a much more abundant clone is one base away. The rearrangement uses TRBV12-3 or TRBV12-4 and TRBJ1-1, with D unclear. The CDR3 is 13 amino acids. The V gene lost 6 bases and the J gene lost 0 bases, with 8 bases spanning the gap. The CDR3 sequence is CASRALMNTEAFF. DNA for the CDR3: TGTGCCAGCAGAGCTCTAATGAACACTGAAGCTTTCTTT.

As regards this clonotype: An end of the junction differs from the germline gene, which may be a read error. The V gene is TRBV6-5, the J gene TRBJ1-1; 7 bases match TRBD1. There are 14 residues in the CDR3. The V gene's germline CDR1 is MNHEY and CDR2 SVGAGI. DNA for the CDR3: TGTGACAGCAGACCGGGACAGCGTAACACTGAAGCTTTCTTT. Its protein is CDSRPGQRNTEAFF.

Worth noting for this clonotype: One end of the junction does not line up with germline, which may come from a read error. The chain uses TRBV11-3 and TRBJ2-3; weak D call: TRBD2 (5 bases). This CDR3 comprises 14 residues. The V gene's germline CDR1 is SGHNT and CDR2 YENEEA. In nucleotides, the CDR3 is TGTGCCAACAGCTTAGTTGACTACACAGATACGCAGTATTTT. Protein product: CANSLVDYTDTQYF.

About this clonotype itself: Given the absence of the conserved phenylalanine or tryptophan at the CDR3 end, a read error is likely. The J gene is TRBJ2-2, the V gene TRBV6-2 or TRBV6-3, with 7 bases that match TRBD1. Looked up from germline, CDR1 is MNHEY and CDR2 is SVGEGT. The CDR3 sequence is 15 residues long. Trimming took 2 bases from V and 7 from J; bases not matched to a gene: 7. The CDR3 region has the DNA TGTGCCAGCAGTTACCCTACAGGGGCGGTCGGGGAGCTGTTTTTA. The encoded protein is CASSYPTGAVGELFL.

The chain combines TRBV12-3 or TRBV12-4 with TRBJ2-4; 11 positions agree with TRBD1. The CDR3 extends over 16 amino acids. J was trimmed by 7 bases and V by 6 bases; bases with no gene match: 11. The CDR3 loop reads CASRSGQGAQGNIQYF. CDR3 nucleotide sequence: TGTGCCAGCAGATCCGGACAGGGGGCGCAAGGGAACATTCAGTACTTC.

This clonotype was counted a single time. The chain carries TRBV29-1 and TRBJ2-1; D is perhaps TRBD2 (5 bases). Between the trimmed V and J ends, which lost 7 bases and 1 base, there was a span of 14 bases. The CDR3 is 14 residues long. Germline V gene data show CDR1 as SQVTM and CDR2 as ANQGSEA. CDR3 DNA sequence: TGCAGCGCCTTGCAAGCGGTGTCCTACAATGAGCAGTTCTTC. Translating gives CSALQAVSYNEQFF.

A note on this clonotype: A read error may produce the germline difference seen at one junction end. The rearrangement uses TRBV6-1 and TRBJ1-6; D unclear. Germline values: CDR1 MNHNS, CDR2 SASEGT. The CDR3 spans 16 residues. The CDR3 sequence is CASSEVRSQANSPLHF. For the CDR3, the DNA is TGTGCCAGTAGTGAAGTGCGGTCCCAGGCAAATTCGCCCCTCCACTTT.

Only one count was recorded for this clonotype. The junction shows a germline mismatch at one end, possibly a read error. The rearrangement uses TRBV11-3 and TRBJ2-6, with D perhaps TRBD1 (6 bases). Looked up from germline, CDR1 is SGHNT and CDR2 is YENEEA. This CDR3 has 15 residues. This chain's CDR3 is CASGQQGSGDNVLTF. CDR3 nucleotide sequence: TGTGCCAGCGGACAACAGGGTTCTGGGGACAACGTCCTGACTTTC.

The table lists this clonotype with many counts. The CDR3 region has the DNA TGTGCCAGCAGTTTAGCGCTAAAGGGGGGAGAGACCCAGTACTTC. Its protein is CASSLALKGGETQYF. This chain uses TRBV12-3 or TRBV12-4 with TRBJ2-5, with D perhaps TRBD1 or TRBD2 (6 bases each). CDR3 length: 15 amino acids. V dropped 0 bases and J dropped 4 bases, with 12 bases sitting between them.

The chain has TRBV6-2 or TRBV6-3 and TRBJ1-5; the match to TRBD1 covers 8 bases. The end of the DNA is better explained by TRBJ2-3, so the J call may be wrong. Germline V lookup: CDR1 MNHEY, CDR2 SVGEGT. CDR3 size: 17 residues. The CDR3 DNA is TGTGCCAGCAGTTACTCGTCAGGGGGCATGGGCAATCAGCCCCAGTATTTT. Residues: CASSYSSGGMGNQPQYF.

Of note for this clonotype: At one boundary the junction diverges from the germline segment, which might be a read error. The chain has TRBV6-5 and TRBJ1-6; D gene unclear. Germline CDR1 is MNHEY and CDR2 is SVGAGI. The CDR3 covers 15 residues. The CDR3 loop is CASSPVRHYNSPLHF. CDR3 nucleotide sequence: TGTGCCAGCAGCCCAGTACGGCACTATAATTCGCCCCTCCACTTT.

The chain recombines TRBV6-5 with TRBJ2-1; D possibly uses TRBD1 or TRBD2 (5 bases each). The CDR3 spans 13 residues. CDR1 and CDR2 (germline): MNHEY, SVGAGI. The CDR3 DNA sequence: TGTGGCGGATCCGGGACCAGAGGAAATGAGCAGTTCTTC. Protein product: CGGSGTRGNEQFF.

This clonotype counts as medium-sized. The chain carries TRBV28 and TRBJ2-7; 7 nucleotides agree with TRBD1. The CDR3 sequence is 15 residues long. The germline V gene encodes CDR1 MDHEN and CDR2 SYDVKM. Trimming removed 5 bases from V and 4 bases from J; junction bases left unmatched: 11. The CDR3 spells CASSPSGTAAYEQYF. The DNA of the CDR3 is TGTGCCAGCAGTCCCTCCGGGACAGCGGCATACGAGCAGTACTTC.

On this clonotype: A read error may explain this, as a much larger clone is one base away. The rearrangement uses TRBV13 and TRBJ2-7, with D tentatively TRBD1 or TRBD2 (5 bases each). Trimming shortened V by 2 bases and J by 0 bases, and 23 bases separated the two germline ends. Germline-derived CDR1 and CDR2 are PRHDT and FYEKMQ (reference sequence). The CDR3 extends over 19 amino acids. The CDR3 region is CASSLSLDSRGPSSYEQYF. CDR3 sequence (DNA): TGTGCCAGCAGCTTATCCCTGGATAGCCGGGGCCCTAGCTCCTACGAGCAGTACTTC. Full variable domain (rest looked up from reference TRBV13 and TRBJ2-7): AAGVIQSPRHLIKEKRETATLKCYPIPRHDTVYWYQQGPGQDPQFLISFYEKMQSDKGSIPDRFSAQQFSDYHSELNMSSLELGDSALYFCASSLSLDSRGPSSYEQYFGPGTRLTVT.

This clonotype was detected only a few times. V and J are TRBV12-3 or TRBV12-4 and TRBJ2-5, with TRBD1 matching over 9 bases. V was clipped by 4 bases and J by 1 base; unmatched bases: 1. This CDR3 has 14 residues. The CDR3, as DNA: TGTGCCAGCAGTTCGGACAGGGGCCAAGAGACCCAGTACTTC. This encodes CASSSDRGQETQYF.